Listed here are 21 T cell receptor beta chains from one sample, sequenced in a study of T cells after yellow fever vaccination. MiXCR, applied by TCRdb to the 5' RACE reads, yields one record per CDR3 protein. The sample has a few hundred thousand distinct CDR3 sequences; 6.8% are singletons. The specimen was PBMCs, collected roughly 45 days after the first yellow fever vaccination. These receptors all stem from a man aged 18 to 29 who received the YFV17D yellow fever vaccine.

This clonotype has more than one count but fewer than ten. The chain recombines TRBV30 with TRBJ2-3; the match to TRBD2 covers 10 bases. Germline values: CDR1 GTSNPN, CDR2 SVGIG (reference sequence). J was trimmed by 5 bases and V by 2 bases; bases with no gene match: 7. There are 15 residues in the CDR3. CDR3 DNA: TGTGCCTGGAGTCCCCTAGCGGGGGCTGTAGATACGCAGTATTTT. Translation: CAWSPLAGAVDTQYF.

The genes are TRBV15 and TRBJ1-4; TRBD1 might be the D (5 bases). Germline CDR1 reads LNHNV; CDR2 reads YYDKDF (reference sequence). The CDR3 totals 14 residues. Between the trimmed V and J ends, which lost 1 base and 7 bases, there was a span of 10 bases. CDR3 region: CATSRAGQGEKLFF. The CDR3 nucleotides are TGTGCCACCAGCAGAGCGGGGCAGGGTGAAAAACTGTTTTTT.

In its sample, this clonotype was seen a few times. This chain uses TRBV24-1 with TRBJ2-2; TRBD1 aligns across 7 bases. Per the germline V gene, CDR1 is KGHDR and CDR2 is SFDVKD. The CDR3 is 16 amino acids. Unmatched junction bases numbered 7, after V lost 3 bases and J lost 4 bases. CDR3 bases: TGTGCCACCAGTGATCTAACAGGGGCAGGCACCGGGGAGCTGTTTTTT. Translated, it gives CATSDLTGAGTGELFF.

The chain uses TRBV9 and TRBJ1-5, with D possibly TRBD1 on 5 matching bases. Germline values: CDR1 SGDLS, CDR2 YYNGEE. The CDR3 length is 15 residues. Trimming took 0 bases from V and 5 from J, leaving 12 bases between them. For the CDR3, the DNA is TGTGCCAGCAGCGTAGGGCCGGACATTGATCAGCCCCAGCATTTT. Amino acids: CASSVGPDIDQPQHF.

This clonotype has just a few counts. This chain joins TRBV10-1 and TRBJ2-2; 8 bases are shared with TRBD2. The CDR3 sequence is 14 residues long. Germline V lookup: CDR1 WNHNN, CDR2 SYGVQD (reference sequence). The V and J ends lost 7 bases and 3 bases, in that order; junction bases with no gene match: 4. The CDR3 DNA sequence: TGCGCCAGCACTGATAGCGGGGACACCGGGGAGCTGTTTTTT. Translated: CASTDSGDTGELFF.

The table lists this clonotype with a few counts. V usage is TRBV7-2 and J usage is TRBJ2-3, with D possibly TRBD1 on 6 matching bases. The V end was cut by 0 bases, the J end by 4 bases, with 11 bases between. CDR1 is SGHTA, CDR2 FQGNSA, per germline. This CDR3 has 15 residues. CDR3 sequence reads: CASSLANRAADTQYF. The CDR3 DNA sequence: TGTGCCAGCAGCTTAGCGAACAGGGCGGCAGATACGCAGTATTTT.

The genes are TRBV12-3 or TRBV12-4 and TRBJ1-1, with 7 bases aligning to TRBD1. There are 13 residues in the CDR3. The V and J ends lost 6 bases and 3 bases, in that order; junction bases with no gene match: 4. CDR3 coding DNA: TGTGCCAGCAGCTCGGACAGGCACACTGAAGCTTTCTTT. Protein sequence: CASSSDRHTEAFF.

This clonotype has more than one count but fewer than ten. Here the CDR3 DNA reads TGTGCCAGCAGTTTAAGGCAGGACCACAGGGATACGCAGTATTTT. Protein: CASSLRQDHRDTQYF. The chain recombines TRBV27 with TRBJ2-3; D may be TRBD1 (5 bases). CDR1 is MNHEY, CDR2 SMNVEV, per germline (reference sequence). Trimming removed 2 bases from V and 6 bases from J, with 15 bases in between. This CDR3 comprises 15 residues.

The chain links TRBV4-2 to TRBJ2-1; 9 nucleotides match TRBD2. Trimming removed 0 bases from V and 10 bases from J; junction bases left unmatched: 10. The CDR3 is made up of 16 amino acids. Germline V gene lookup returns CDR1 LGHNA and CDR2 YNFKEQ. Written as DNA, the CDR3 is TGTGCCAGCAGCCAAGATGGAGGCGGGGGGGCGGCCGAGCAGTTCTTC. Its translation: CASSQDGGGGAAEQFF.

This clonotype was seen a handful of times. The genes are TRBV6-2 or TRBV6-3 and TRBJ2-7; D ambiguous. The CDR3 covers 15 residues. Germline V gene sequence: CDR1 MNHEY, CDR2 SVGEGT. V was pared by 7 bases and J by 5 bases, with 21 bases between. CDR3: CASTAHGFLQNEQYF. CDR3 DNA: TGTGCCAGCACCGCTCACGGGTTTCTTCAGAACGAGCAGTACTTC.

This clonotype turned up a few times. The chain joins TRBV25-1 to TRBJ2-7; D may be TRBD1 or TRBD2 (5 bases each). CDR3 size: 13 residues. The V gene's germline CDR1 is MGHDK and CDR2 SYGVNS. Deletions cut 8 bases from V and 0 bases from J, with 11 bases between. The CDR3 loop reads CASGHRDSYEQYF. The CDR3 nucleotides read TGTGCCAGCGGACACCGGGACTCCTACGAGCAGTACTTC.

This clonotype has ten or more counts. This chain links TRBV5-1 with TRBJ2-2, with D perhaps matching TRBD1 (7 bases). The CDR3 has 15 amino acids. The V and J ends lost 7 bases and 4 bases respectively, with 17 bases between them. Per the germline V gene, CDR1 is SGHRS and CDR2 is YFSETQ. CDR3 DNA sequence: TGCGCCAGCGGAAAGACAGGGAGGACCACCGGGGAGCTGTTTTTT. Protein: CASGKTGRTTGELFF.

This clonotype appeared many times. DNA of the CDR3: TGCAGCGTTGACAGCGGGGGGGACACCGGGGAGCTGTTTTTT. It encodes CSVDSGGDTGELFF. The chain couples TRBV29-1 to TRBJ2-2; 10 bases match TRBD2. The CDR3 contains 14 residues. The germline gives CDR1 SQVTM, CDR2 ANQGSEA. Trimming removed 3 bases from V and 3 bases from J; junction bases left unmatched: 1.

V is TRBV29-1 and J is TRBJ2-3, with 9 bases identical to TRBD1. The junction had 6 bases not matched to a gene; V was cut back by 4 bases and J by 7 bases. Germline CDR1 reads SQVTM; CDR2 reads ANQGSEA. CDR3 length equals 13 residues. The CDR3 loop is CSVVGQGLNTQYF. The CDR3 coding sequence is TGCAGCGTTGTCGGACAGGGGTTGAATACGCAGTATTTT.

This CDR3 is CASSDGTSGTDTQYF. The CDR3 DNA reads TGTGCCAGCAGCGACGGGACTAGCGGCACAGATACGCAGTATTTT. The chain is built from TRBV7-3 and TRBJ2-3; the match to TRBD2 covers 10 bases. This CDR3 has 15 residues. Unmatched junction bases numbered 3, after V lost 5 bases and J lost 1 base. Germline-derived CDR1 and CDR2 are SGHTA and FQGTGA.

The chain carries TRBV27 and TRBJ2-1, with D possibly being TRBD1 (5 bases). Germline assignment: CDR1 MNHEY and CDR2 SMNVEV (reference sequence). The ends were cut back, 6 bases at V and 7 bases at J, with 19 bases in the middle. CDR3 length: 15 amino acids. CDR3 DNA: TGTGCCAGCAGAGTGACAAGGGGCGTGCAAAATGAGCAGTTCTTC. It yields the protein CASRVTRGVQNEQFF.

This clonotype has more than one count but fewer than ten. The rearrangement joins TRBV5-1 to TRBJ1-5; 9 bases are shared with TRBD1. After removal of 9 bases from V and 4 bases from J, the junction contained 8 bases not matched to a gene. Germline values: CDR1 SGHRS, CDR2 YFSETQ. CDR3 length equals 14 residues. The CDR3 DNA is TGCGCCACCTACCGGGACAGGGTTAATCAGCCCCAGCATTTT. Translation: CATYRDRVNQPQHF.

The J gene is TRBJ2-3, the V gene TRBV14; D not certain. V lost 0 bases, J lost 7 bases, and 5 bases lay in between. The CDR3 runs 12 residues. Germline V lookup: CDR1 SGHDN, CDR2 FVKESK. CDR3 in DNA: TGTGCCAGCAGCCAAGAACTCAATACGCAGTATTTT. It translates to CASSQELNTQYF.

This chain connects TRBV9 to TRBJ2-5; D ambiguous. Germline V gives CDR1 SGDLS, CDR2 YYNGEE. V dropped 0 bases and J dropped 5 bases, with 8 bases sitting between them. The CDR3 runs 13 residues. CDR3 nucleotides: TGTGCCAGCAGCGTAGCAACGAGGGAGACCCAGTACTTC. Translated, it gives CASSVATRETQYF.

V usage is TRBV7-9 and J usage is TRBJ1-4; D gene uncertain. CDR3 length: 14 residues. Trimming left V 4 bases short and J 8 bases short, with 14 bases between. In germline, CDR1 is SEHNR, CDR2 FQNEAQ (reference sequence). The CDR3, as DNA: TGTGCCAGCAGCTCCCCTCTCGTGGAAGAAAAACTGTTTTTT. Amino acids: CASSSPLVEEKLFF.

CDR3 sequence reads: CSATPGDRAGEKLFF. The CDR3 DNA follows: TGCAGTGCTACCCCGGGGGACAGGGCGGGGGAAAAACTGTTTTTT. The chain couples TRBV20-1 to TRBJ1-4; TRBD1 matches 9 bases. This CDR3 has 15 residues. The ends lost 4 bases at V and 8 bases at J; junction bases unmatched: 11. Germline values: CDR1 DFQATT, CDR2 SNEGSKA (reference sequence).